The 21 T cell receptor beta chains below were found in one sample sequenced in a study of cytomegalovirus exposure and HLA in healthy donors. The PCR was carried out with 60 Vbeta primers and 13 Jbeta primers. Profiled with immunoSEQ multiplex PCR; TCRdb holds only in-frame clones, not every one. The repertoire includes about 180,000 clones, around 80% of them detected once, and about 13% sits in the top ten. Sequenced material: PBMCs. The receptors stem from a woman in her fifties or sixties in good health and CMV-seropositive.

J is TRBJ1-1 and V is TRBV11-3; D uncertain. The germline V gene encodes CDR1 SGHNT and CDR2 YENEEA. CDR3 length: 13 residues. Trimming removed 3 bases from V and 5 bases from J, with 10 bases in between. The CDR3 sequence: CASSLRVGTEAFF. CDR3 DNA sequence: TGTGCCAGCAGCTTGAGGGTAGGGACTGAAGCTTTCTTT.

The V call is TRBV6-1, the J call TRBJ1-6; the D is unclear. Germline V gene lookup returns CDR1 MNHNS and CDR2 SASEGT. V dropped 1 base and J dropped 5 bases, with 6 bases sitting between them. This CDR3 region has 14 residues. The CDR3 bases are TGTGCCAGCAGTGAAGGACGGGATAATTCACCCCTCCACTTT. Amino acids: CASSEGRDNSPLHF.

CDR3 nucleotide sequence: TGTGCCAGCAGTTTAGACAGCCTCTTATCACCCCTCCACTTT. Translated, it gives CASSLDSLLSPLHF. V and J are TRBV27 and TRBJ1-6; D perhaps matches TRBD1 (5 bases). Trimming took off 2 bases at V and 10 bases at J, with 12 bases between the two ends. From germline, CDR1 is MNHEY and CDR2 SMNVEV (reference sequence). The CDR3 sequence is 14 residues long.

The rearrangement joins TRBV7-9 to TRBJ1-4, with D perhaps TRBD1 (6 bases). The CDR3 is made up of 14 amino acids. V gave up 5 bases and J gave up 3 bases, with 10 bases separating them. In germline, CDR1 is SEHNR, CDR2 FQNEAQ (reference sequence). CDR3 amino acids: CASSPGTPNEKLFF. Written as DNA, the CDR3 is TGTGCCAGCAGCCCCGGGACACCTAATGAAAAACTGTTTTTT.

This chain joins TRBV11-3 and TRBJ2-7; the match to TRBD1 covers 9 bases. The ends lost 3 bases at V and 3 bases at J; junction bases unmatched: 6. Germline CDR1 and CDR2: SGHNT and YENEEA. The CDR3 length is 15 residues. In DNA, the CDR3 is TGTGCCAGCAGCTTGACCGGGACAGGGATCTACGAGCAGTACTTC. Encoded protein: CASSLTGTGIYEQYF.

In this sample, this clone turned up once. The V gene is TRBV7-2, the J gene TRBJ2-1; 11 nucleotides align to TRBD2. The CDR3 has 16 amino acids. Germline CDR1 SGHTA, CDR2 FQGNSA. Trimming took 2 bases from V and 2 from J; bases not matched to a gene: 2. CDR3 coding DNA: TGTGCCAGCAGCTTAACTAGCGGGGGTACCTACAATGAGCAGTTCTTC. It is translated as CASSLTSGGTYNEQFF.

The V and J genes are TRBV9 and TRBJ2-1; weak D call: TRBD1 (6 bases). V gave up 4 bases and J gave up 4 bases, with 15 bases separating them. The CDR3 loop spans 15 amino acids. Germline CDR1 reads SGDLS; CDR2 reads YYNGEE. In DNA form, the CDR3 reads TGTGCCAGCAGCTTGACAGGAAATTCGTACAATGAGCAGTTCTTC. It yields the protein CASSLTGNSYNEQFF.

The rearrangement joins TRBV5-1 to TRBJ2-2; 9 positions agree with TRBD1. In germline, CDR1 is SGHRS, CDR2 YFSETQ. J gave up 2 bases and V 7 bases, and 6 bases lay outside the gene matches. The CDR3 covers 15 residues. In nucleotides, the CDR3 is TGCGCCAGCGGCCCACAGGGGGCAAACACCGGGGAGCTGTTTTTT. Residues: CASGPQGANTGELFF.

The rearrangement links TRBV29-1 to TRBJ2-7; D gene uncertain. Germline-derived CDR1 and CDR2 are SQVTM and ANQGSEA. The CDR3 totals 15 residues. Trimming pared 2 bases from V and 0 bases from J, leaving 14 bases between. CDR3 nucleotide sequence: TGCAGCGTTGAACCTCAGCCGTGGAGCTCCTACGAGCAGTACTTC. This gives the protein CSVEPQPWSSYEQYF.

The chain uses TRBV4-1 and TRBJ2-5; D perhaps matches TRBD1 (5 bases). The V end was cut by 4 bases, the J end by 2 bases, with 14 bases between. The germline gives CDR1 MGHRA, CDR2 YSYEKL. The CDR3 covers 15 residues. This CDR3 is CASSPKTTEQETQYF. The CDR3 DNA sequence: TGCGCCAGCAGCCCTAAGACGACAGAGCAAGAGACCCAGTACTTC.

This clone was observed a handful of times. The J gene is TRBJ2-2, the V gene TRBV9, with TRBD2 as a possible D gene (5 bases). This CDR3 is built from 14 residues. The V end lost 6 bases, the J end lost 1 base, and 10 bases lay between the germline ends. From germline, CDR1 is SGDLS and CDR2 YYNGEE. CDR3 sequence (DNA): TGTGCCAGCACGTTCGAGGGGAACACCGGGGAGCTGTTTTTT. Translated, it gives CASTFEGNTGELFF.

The chain recombines TRBV9 with TRBJ1-1, with unresolved D. Germline CDR1 and CDR2: SGDLS and YYNGEE. There are 13 residues in the CDR3. The V gene lost 2 bases and the J gene lost 1 base, with 6 bases spanning the gap. This CDR3 reads CASSVKPNTEAFF. For the CDR3, the DNA is TGTGCCAGCAGCGTGAAGCCGAACACTGAAGCTTTCTTT.

The chain joins TRBV19 to TRBJ1-1; D not certain. The V gene lost 4 bases and the J gene lost 6 bases, with 15 bases spanning the gap. Germline loops: CDR1 LNHDA, CDR2 SQIVND (reference sequence). The CDR3 is made up of 14 amino acids. The CDR3 reads CASSKPTASSEAFF. DNA for the CDR3: TGTGCCAGTAGTAAGCCAACCGCTTCTTCTGAAGCTTTCTTT.

This clone occurred a few times. The V and J genes are TRBV2 and TRBJ1-2; maybe TRBD1 (5 bases). Germline V gene data show CDR1 as SNHLY and CDR2 as FYNNEI. Trimming removed 2 bases at V and 7 bases at J, with 8 bases between. CDR3 length: 12 residues. Written as DNA, the CDR3 is TGTGCCAGCAGTGAAAGGGGAGGTGGCTACACCTTC. Amino acid sequence: CASSERGGGYTF. Combining the CDR3 with reference TRBV2 and TRBJ1-2 gives the whole variable domain EPEVTQTPSHQVTQMGQEVILRCVPISNHLYFYWYRQILGQKVEFLVSFYNNEISEKSEIFDDQFSVERPDGSNFTLKIRSTKLEDSAMYFCASSERGGGYTFGSGTRLTVV.

The genes are TRBV4-1 and TRBJ2-3, with 10 bases matching TRBD2. The CDR3 covers 15 residues. The V gene's germline CDR1 is MGHRA and CDR2 YSYEKL. With V trimmed by 4 bases and J by 6 bases, 7 bases remained unmatched. The CDR3 DNA is TGCGCCAGCAGCCCGCGTGGGACTAGCGACGATACGCAGTATTTT. Translated: CASSPRGTSDDTQYF.

V gene TRBV4-1 combines with J gene TRBJ2-2; TRBD1 is a possible D gene (6 bases). V was pared by 1 base and J by 0 bases, with 9 bases between. The CDR3 is 16 amino acids. Germline V gives CDR1 MGHRA, CDR2 YSYEKL. CDR3 in amino acids: CASSQAQGPNTGELFF. CDR3 DNA: TGCGCCAGCAGCCAAGCACAGGGCCCGAACACCGGGGAGCTGTTTTTT.

J is TRBJ2-7 and V is TRBV6-5, with 9 bases lining up with TRBD1. V gave up 5 bases and J gave up 2 bases; unmatched junction bases: 4. This CDR3 comprises 14 residues. In germline, CDR1 is MNHEY, CDR2 SVGAGI. The CDR3 region has the DNA TGTGCCAGCAGTCGGACAGGGGAAACCTACGAGCAGTACTTC. Amino acid sequence: CASSRTGETYEQYF.

The table lists this clone with a few counts. This sequence joins TRBV6-5 and TRBJ1-2, with a tentative D call TRBD1 (6 bases). V gave up 10 bases and J gave up 2 bases, with 20 bases separating them. Germline V gives CDR1 MNHEY, CDR2 SVGAGI. This CDR3 comprises 15 residues. The CDR3 DNA reads as TGTGCCACCCATGCCGACGGGGGGCGAAACTATGGCTACACCTTC. As protein: CATHADGGRNYGYTF.

V is TRBV29-1 and J is TRBJ1-1; 9 bases align to TRBD1. Trimming cost V 7 bases and J 3 bases; bases outside gene matches: 6. CDR1 SQVTM and CDR2 ANQGSEA come from the germline V gene. The CDR3 covers 13 residues. In nucleotides, the CDR3 is TGCAGCGCTAGGACAGGGGCTGACACTGAAGCTTTCTTT. Translating gives CSARTGADTEAFF.

This clone was found a few times. This CDR3 is CASSLEGRSNSPLHF. CDR3 bases: TGTGCCAGCAGCTTGGAGGGGCGGAGTAATTCACCCCTCCACTTT. The chain links TRBV5-4 to TRBJ1-6, with D perhaps matching TRBD1 (5 bases). CDR1 is SGHNT and CDR2 is YYREEE in the germline V gene (reference sequence). V dropped 0 bases and J dropped 6 bases, with 10 bases sitting between them. CDR3 length: 15 residues.

This rearrangement joins TRBV6-1 to TRBJ2-3; 7 nucleotides align to TRBD1. V trimming: 2 bases; J trimming: 6 bases; junction bases outside the gene matches: 2. There are 13 residues in the CDR3. Germline lookup yields CDR1 MNHNS and CDR2 SASEGT. CDR3 sequence reads: CASSEPDRDTQYF. Written as DNA, the CDR3 is TGTGCCAGCAGTGAACCGGACAGGGATACGCAGTATTTT.